One sample yielded the 16 T cell receptor beta chains listed below, sequenced in a study of shared clonotypes between healthy human individuals (TCRdb year 2020). The protocol used for the library was the immunoSEQ multiplex PCR assay. Here the immuneACCESS table is served through TCRdb, limited to in-frame sequences with V and J called. Missing clones are a known gap in these copies; in checked studies unresolved V genes cover under half, and the rest lacks a known reason. Across this sample there are around 1 million clones, with over 75% seen only once. The ten largest clones capture nearly 1.5% of the sample. The material sequenced was memory CD4+ T cells sorted from blood. In the paper's terms, the cell subset or site label means: CD45RA-negative fraction. These receptors were taken from a man aged 18 to 35 in good health.

This clone was seen a few times. The CDR3 sequence: CASGPGLGRVGELFF. DNA for the CDR3: TGTGCTAGTGGTCCGGGACTAGGACGCGTCGGGGAGCTGTTTTTT. The chain couples TRBV12-5 to TRBJ2-2; 8 bases match TRBD2. The CDR3 is made up of 15 amino acids. The junction had 9 bases not matched to a gene; V was cut back by 5 bases and J by 7 bases. Germline CDR1 reads LGHNT; CDR2 reads FRNRAP.

The chain recombines TRBV5-5 with TRBJ2-4, with D maybe TRBD1 (8 bases). V dropped 4 bases and J dropped 6 bases, with 14 bases sitting between them. Germline values: CDR1 SGHKS, CDR2 YYEKEE (reference sequence). This CDR3 region has 14 residues. The CDR3 DNA reads TGTGCCAGCAGCGAGACAGGGGAGGGAAACATTCAGTACTTC. The encoded protein is CASSETGEGNIQYF.

This sequence joins TRBV6-5 and TRBJ1-1; no reliable D call. Germline CDR1 reads MNHEY; CDR2 reads SVGAGI. The germline V and J ends were trimmed by 6 bases and 1 base, with 12 bases remaining between them. This CDR3 contains 14 residues. DNA for the CDR3: TGTGCCAGCAGAGATTTAAAGGGGAACACTGAAGCTTTCTTT. Translation: CASRDLKGNTEAFF.

This clone was counted only a few times. This same CDR3 is encoded by further DNA sequences in the sample. The chain is built from TRBV2 and TRBJ2-5, with D unresolved. Trimming left V 1 base short and J 5 bases short, with 2 bases between. The CDR3 has 11 amino acids. Germline values: CDR1 SNHLY, CDR2 FYNNEI. The CDR3 DNA sequence: TGTGCCAGCAGTGAAGGGGAGACCCAGTACTTC. As protein: CASSEGETQYF.

The rearrangement uses TRBV11-2 and TRBJ2-7; no clear D. V lost 1 base and J 1 base, leaving 5 bases between the germline ends. The CDR3 consists of 13 residues. Germline CDR1 and CDR2: SGHAT and FQNNGV. CDR3: CASSLAASYEQYF. CDR3 DNA: TGTGCCAGCAGCTTAGCAGCTTCCTACGAGCAGTACTTC.

The J gene is TRBJ1-2, the V gene TRBV7-6; TRBD1 matches at 7 bases. The germline V gene has CDR1 SGHVS and CDR2 FNYEAQ. V gave up 5 bases and J gave up 5 bases; unmatched junction bases: 5. The CDR3 runs 13 residues. The CDR3 nucleotides are TGTGCCAGCAGCCCACAGGGGCCGTATGGCTACACCTTC. Encoded protein: CASSPQGPYGYTF.

Regarding this clone: The sample holds other DNA sequences that translate to the same CDR3. This sequence joins TRBV5-1 and TRBJ2-3; unclear D gene. The V end lost 2 bases, the J end lost 4 bases, and 11 bases lay between the germline ends. Germline values: CDR1 SGHRS, CDR2 YFSETQ. There are 14 residues in the CDR3. DNA for the CDR3: TGCGCCAGCAGCTTAGAGCGCGCCCCAGATACGCAGTATTTT. Amino acid sequence: CASSLERAPDTQYF.

The chain is built from TRBV19 and TRBJ2-3; D perhaps matches TRBD1 (5 bases). Germline V CDR1 and CDR2: LNHDA, SQIVND (reference sequence). V dropped 5 bases and J dropped 0 bases, with 12 bases sitting between them. The CDR3 covers 15 residues. This CDR3 is CASSSQGRSTDTQYF. The CDR3 nucleotides read TGTGCCAGTAGTTCCCAGGGCCGGAGCACAGATACGCAGTATTTT.

The chain employs TRBV14 and TRBJ1-4; TRBD1 might be the D (6 bases). The germline V gene has CDR1 SGHDN and CDR2 FVKESK. Trimming left V 3 bases short and J 7 bases short, with 12 bases between. The CDR3 extends over 14 amino acids. The CDR3 DNA is TGTGCCAGCAGCCAGCAAGGGGGGGGTGAAAAACTGTTTTTT. Encoded protein: CASSQQGGGEKLFF.

The chain carries TRBV27 and TRBJ1-5, with D uncertain. V gave up 2 bases and J gave up 0 bases, with 11 bases separating them. The CDR3 totals 16 residues. CDR1 is MNHEY, CDR2 SMNVEV, per germline (reference sequence). The CDR3 is CASSLSSWGSNQPQHF. For the CDR3, the DNA is TGTGCCAGCAGTTTAAGCTCATGGGGTAGCAATCAGCCCCAGCATTTT.

V is TRBV6-6 and J is TRBJ2-3; D may match TRBD1 or TRBD2 (5 bases each). CDR3 size: 15 residues. Trimming pared 5 bases from V and 6 bases from J, leaving 18 bases between. Germline assignment: CDR1 MNHNY and CDR2 SVGAGI (reference sequence). The CDR3 sequence is CASSRSGLGADTQYF. CDR3 DNA sequence: TGTGCCAGCAGTCGCTCCGGACTCGGGGCGGATACGCAGTATTTT.

This clone has a handful of counts. The rearrangement uses TRBV11-2 and TRBJ2-2; 7 nucleotides match TRBD1. This CDR3 spans 15 amino acids. The germline V gene has CDR1 SGHAT and CDR2 FQNNGV. V shed 5 bases, J shed 4 bases, and the junction held 7 bases outside the gene matches. The CDR3 DNA reads as TGTGCCAGCAGCCCTGTACAGGGGCGCACCGGGGAGCTGTTTTTT. It yields the protein CASSPVQGRTGELFF.

V usage is TRBV6-6 and J usage is TRBJ2-7; weak D call: TRBD2 (6 bases). The CDR3 is 13 amino acids. V gave up 6 bases and J gave up 0 bases, with 9 bases separating them. Germline CDR1 is MNHNY and CDR2 is SVGAGI (reference sequence). The chain's CDR3 is CASRAGGSYEQYF. The CDR3 DNA is TGTGCCAGCAGGGCCGGGGGCTCCTACGAGCAGTACTTC.

The table lists this clone with many counts. The chain links TRBV25-1 to TRBJ1-1; weak D call: TRBD1 (6 bases). Germline CDR1 MGHDK, CDR2 SYGVNS. Trimming removed 5 bases from V and 3 bases from J, with 16 bases in between. There are 15 residues in the CDR3. For the CDR3, the DNA is TGTGCCAGCAGTTCAACAGGGATGAGAGACACTGAAGCTTTCTTT. This encodes CASSSTGMRDTEAFF. The full variable domain, in which reference TRBV25-1 and TRBJ1-1 provide the parts outside the CDR3, is EADIYQTPRYLVIGTGKKITLECSQTMGHDKMYWYQQDPGMELHLIHYSYGVNSTEKGDLSSESTVSRIRTEHFPLTLESARPSHTSQYLCASSSTGMRDTEAFFGQGTRLTVV.

The chain links TRBV27 to TRBJ1-2, with a tentative D call TRBD1 (5 bases). This CDR3 has 15 residues. Germline loops: CDR1 MNHEY, CDR2 SMNVEV (reference sequence). Deletions cut 4 bases from V and 3 bases from J, with 15 bases between. CDR3 residues: CASSSGRAIHYGYTF. DNA of the CDR3: TGTGCCAGCAGTTCGGGACGGGCAATCCACTATGGCTACACCTTC.

Concerning this clone: This is likely an artifact of a read error, given a far larger clone one base away. The V call is TRBV5-5, the J call TRBJ2-3; no definite D call. Germline assignment: CDR1 SGHKS and CDR2 YYEKEE (reference sequence). Trimming took off 2 bases at V and 0 bases at J, with 1 base between the two ends. This CDR3 has 12 amino acids. DNA of the CDR3: TGTGCCAGCAGCTTAAGCACAGATACGCAGTATTTT. This translates into CASSLSTDTQYF.